The TCR beta chain described here comes from a study of blood T cell repertoires in COVID-19. The overall study: Nucleic acid was either cDNA or gDNA, and it came from T cells, B-cell-depleted T cells, or PBMCs.

Trimming pared 1 base from V and 2 bases from J, leaving 11 bases between. Per germline, CDR1 SEHNR and CDR2 FQNEAQ (reference sequence). The CDR3 has 15 amino acids. In the authors' methods: Amplifying reference gene primers gave estimates of nucleated cell counts. Method: immunoSEQ multiplex PCR; TCRdb's copy keeps in-frame clones and lacks some. That table supplies the V and J calls and clone size; D and trimming were determined from the DNA. The sample yields fewer than 200,000 clones, 84% seen once. Patients from Seattle were sampled longitudinally, starting during active infection. The specimen was peripheral blood. The TCR was taken from an elderly woman with COVID-19, enrolled during active disease. J is TRBJ1-1 and V is TRBV7-9; a weak D match, TRBD1 (6 bases). Written as DNA, the CDR3 is TGTGCCAGCAGCTTAGAGTGGACAGTTAACACTGAAGCTTTCTTT. It encodes CASSLEWTVNTEAFF.